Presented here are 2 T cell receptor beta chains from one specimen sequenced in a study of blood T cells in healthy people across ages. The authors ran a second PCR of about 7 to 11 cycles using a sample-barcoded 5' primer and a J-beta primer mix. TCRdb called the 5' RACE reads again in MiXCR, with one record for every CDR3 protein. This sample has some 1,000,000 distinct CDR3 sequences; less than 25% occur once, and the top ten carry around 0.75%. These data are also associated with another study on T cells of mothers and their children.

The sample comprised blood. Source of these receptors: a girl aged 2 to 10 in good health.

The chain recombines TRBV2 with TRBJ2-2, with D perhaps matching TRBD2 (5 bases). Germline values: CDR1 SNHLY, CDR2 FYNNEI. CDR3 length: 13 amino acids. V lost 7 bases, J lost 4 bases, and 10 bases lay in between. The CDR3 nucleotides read TGTGCCAGCAAGCTCGAGGGCACCGGGGAGCTGTTTTTT. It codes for CASKLEGTGELFF.

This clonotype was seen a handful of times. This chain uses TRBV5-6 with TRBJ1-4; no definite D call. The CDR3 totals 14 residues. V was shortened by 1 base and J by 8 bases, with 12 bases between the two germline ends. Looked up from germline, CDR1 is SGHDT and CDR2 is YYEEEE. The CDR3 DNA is TGTGCCAGCAGCTTGACCCCCGGAGGAGAAAAACTGTTTTTT. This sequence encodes CASSLTPGGEKLFF. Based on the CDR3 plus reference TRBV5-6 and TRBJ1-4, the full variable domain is DAGVTQSPTHLIKTRGQQVTLRCSPKSGHDTVSWYQQALGQGPQFIFQYYEEEERQRGNFPDRFSGHQFPNYSSELNVNALLLGDSALYLCASSLTPGGEKLFFGSGTQLSVL.